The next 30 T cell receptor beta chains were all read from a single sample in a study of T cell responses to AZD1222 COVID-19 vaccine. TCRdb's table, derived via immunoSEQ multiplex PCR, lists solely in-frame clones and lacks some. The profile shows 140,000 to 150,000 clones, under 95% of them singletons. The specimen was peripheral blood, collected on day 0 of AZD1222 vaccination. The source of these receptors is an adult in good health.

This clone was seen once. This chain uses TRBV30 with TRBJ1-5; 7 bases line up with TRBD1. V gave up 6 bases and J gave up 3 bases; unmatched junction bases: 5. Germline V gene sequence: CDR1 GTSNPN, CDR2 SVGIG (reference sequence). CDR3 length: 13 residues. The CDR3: CACSGTDNQPQHF. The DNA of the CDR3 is TGTGCCTGTTCCGGGACAGACAATCAGCCCCAGCATTTT.

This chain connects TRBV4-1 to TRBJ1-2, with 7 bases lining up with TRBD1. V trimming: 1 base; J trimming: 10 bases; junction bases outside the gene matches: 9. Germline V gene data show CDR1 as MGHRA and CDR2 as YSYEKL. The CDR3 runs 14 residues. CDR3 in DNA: TGCGCCAGCAGCCAAGTTGGGGGGACAGTCTTCTACACCTTC. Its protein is CASSQVGGTVFYTF.

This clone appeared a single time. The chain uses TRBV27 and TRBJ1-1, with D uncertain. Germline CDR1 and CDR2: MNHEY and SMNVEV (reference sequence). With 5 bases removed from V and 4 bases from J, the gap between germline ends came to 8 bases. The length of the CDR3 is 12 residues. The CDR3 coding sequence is TGTGCCAGCAGTACCGGCGGCACTGAAGCTTTCTTT. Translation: CASSTGGTEAFF.

This chain's CDR3 is CASSITVTETQYF. CDR3 bases: TGTGCCAGCAGTATAACGGTGACAGAGACCCAGTACTTC. V and J are TRBV12-3 or TRBV12-4 and TRBJ2-5; D gene unclear. The CDR3 runs to 13 residues. Trimming took 5 bases from V and 4 from J, leaving 11 bases between them.

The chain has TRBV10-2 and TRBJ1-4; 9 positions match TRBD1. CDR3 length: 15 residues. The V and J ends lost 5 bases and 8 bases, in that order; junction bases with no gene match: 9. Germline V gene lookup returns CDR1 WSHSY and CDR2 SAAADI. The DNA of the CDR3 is TGCGCCAGCAGTTACCCGGGACAGGGAAGAGAAAAACTGTTTTTT. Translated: CASSYPGQGREKLFF.

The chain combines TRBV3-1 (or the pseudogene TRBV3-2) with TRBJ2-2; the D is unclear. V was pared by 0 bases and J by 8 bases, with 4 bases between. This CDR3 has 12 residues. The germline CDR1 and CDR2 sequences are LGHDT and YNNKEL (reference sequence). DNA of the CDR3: TGTGCCAGCAGCCAAGATGGTGGGGAGCTGTTTTTT. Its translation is CASSQDGGELFF.

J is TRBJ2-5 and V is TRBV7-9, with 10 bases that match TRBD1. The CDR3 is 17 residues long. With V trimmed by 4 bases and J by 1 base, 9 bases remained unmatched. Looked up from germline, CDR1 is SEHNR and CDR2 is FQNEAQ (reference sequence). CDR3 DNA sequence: TGTGCCAGCAGCTCTCCACGGGACAGGGGCTTCCAAGAGACCCAGTACTTC. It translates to CASSSPRDRGFQETQYF.

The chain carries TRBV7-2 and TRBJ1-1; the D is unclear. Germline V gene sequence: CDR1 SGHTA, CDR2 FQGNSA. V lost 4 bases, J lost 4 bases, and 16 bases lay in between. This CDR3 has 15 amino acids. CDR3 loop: CASSSRRPGSTEAFF. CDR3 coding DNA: TGTGCCAGCAGCTCAAGACGGCCCGGGAGCACTGAAGCTTTCTTT.

The CDR3 sequence is CASSEEGPAIYF. CDR3 nucleotides: TGTGCCAGCAGTGAAGAGGGGCCGGCCATATATTTT. This chain connects TRBV6-1 to TRBJ1-3; D is possibly TRBD1 (5 bases). The CDR3 runs 12 residues. Per the germline V gene, CDR1 is MNHNS and CDR2 is SASEGT. The germline V and J ends were trimmed by 1 base and 11 bases, with 9 bases remaining between them.

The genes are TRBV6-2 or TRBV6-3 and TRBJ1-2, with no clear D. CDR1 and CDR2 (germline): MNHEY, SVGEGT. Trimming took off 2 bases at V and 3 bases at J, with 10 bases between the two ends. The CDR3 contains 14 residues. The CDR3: CASSYNPAYYGYTF. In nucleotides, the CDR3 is TGTGCCAGCAGTTACAATCCAGCATACTATGGCTACACCTTC.

For the CDR3, the DNA is TGTGCCAGCAGCCACTCACAGGGGGAGGGCTACACCTTC. Protein sequence: CASSHSQGEGYTF. J is TRBJ1-2 and V is TRBV4-2, with 8 bases aligning to TRBD1. The CDR3 is 13 residues long. Germline V gene sequence: CDR1 LGHNA, CDR2 YNFKEQ. V was pared by 3 bases and J by 8 bases, with 5 bases of the junction left unmatched.

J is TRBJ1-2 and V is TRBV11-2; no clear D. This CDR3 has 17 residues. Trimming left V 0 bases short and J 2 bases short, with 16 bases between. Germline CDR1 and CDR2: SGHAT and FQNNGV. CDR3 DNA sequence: TGTGCCAGCAGCTTAGATAATAAGGCCTACCTAAACTATGGCTACACCTTC. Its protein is CASSLDNKAYLNYGYTF.

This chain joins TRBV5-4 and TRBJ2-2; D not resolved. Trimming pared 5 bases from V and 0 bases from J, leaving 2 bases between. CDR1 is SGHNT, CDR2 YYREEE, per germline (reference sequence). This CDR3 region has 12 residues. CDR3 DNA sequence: TGTGCCAGCAGTACGAACACCGGGGAGCTGTTTTTT. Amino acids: CASSTNTGELFF.

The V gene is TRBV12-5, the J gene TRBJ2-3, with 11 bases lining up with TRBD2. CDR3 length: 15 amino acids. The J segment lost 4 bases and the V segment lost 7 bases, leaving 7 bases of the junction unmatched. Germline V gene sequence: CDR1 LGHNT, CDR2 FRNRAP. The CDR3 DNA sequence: TGTGCTAGTGCCTGGGGACTAGCGGTGGCAGATACGCAGTATTTT. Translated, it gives CASAWGLAVADTQYF.

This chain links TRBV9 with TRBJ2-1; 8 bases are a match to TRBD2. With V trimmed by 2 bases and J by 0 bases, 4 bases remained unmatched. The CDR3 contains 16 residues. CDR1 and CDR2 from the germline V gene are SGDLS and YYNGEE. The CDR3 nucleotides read TGTGCCAGCAGCGTGAGCGGGGGTAACTCCTACAATGAGCAGTTCTTC. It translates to CASSVSGGNSYNEQFF.

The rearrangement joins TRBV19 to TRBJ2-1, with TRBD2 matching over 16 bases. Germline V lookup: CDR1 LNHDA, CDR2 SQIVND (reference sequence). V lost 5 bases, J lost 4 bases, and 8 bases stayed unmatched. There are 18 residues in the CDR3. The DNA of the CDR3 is TGTGCCAGTAGTCCCGGGACTAGCGGGGGGGCCCAATACAATGAGCAGTTCTTC. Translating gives CASSPGTSGGAQYNEQFF.

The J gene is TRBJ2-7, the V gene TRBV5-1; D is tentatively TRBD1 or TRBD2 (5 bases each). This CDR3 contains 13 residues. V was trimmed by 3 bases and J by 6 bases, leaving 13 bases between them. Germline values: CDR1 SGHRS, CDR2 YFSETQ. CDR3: CASSSGPLGEQYF. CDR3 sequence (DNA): TGCGCCAGCAGCTCGGGACCCCTTGGCGAGCAGTACTTC. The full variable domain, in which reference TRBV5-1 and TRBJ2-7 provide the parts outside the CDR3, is KAGVTQTPRYLIKTRGQQVTLSCSPISGHRSVSWYQQTPGQGLQFLFEYFSETQRNKGNFPGRFSGRQFSNSRSEMNVSTLELGDSALYLCASSSGPLGEQYFGPGTRLTVT.

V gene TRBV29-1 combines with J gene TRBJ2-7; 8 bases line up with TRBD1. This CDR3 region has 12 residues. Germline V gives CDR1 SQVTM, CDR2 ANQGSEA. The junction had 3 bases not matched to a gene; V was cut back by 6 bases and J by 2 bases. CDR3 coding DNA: TGCAGCGTAGGGACAGGTACCTACGAGCAGTACTTC. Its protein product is CSVGTGTYEQYF.

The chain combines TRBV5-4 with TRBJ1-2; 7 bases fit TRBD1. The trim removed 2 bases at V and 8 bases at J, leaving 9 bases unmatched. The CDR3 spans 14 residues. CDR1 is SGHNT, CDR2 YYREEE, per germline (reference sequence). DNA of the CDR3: TGTGCCAGCAGCTTCGACAGGGAAGCGGAAGGCTACACCTTC. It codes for CASSFDREAEGYTF.

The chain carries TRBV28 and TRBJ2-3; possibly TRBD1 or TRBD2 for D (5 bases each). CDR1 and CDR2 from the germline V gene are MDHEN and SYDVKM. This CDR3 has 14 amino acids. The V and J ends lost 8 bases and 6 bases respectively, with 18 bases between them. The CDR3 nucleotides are TGTGCCAGCGGATTAAGCCTAGCAGGGGATACGCAGTATTTT. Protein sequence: CASGLSLAGDTQYF.

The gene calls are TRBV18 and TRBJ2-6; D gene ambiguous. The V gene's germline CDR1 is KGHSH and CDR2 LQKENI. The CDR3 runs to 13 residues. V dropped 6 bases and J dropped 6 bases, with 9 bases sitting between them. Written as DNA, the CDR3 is TGTGCCAGCTCGGGTCTTGAGGCCAACGTCCTGACTTTC. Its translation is CASSGLEANVLTF.

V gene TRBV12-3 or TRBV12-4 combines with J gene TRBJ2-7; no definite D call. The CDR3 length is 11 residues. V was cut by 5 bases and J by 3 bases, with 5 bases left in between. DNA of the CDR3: TGTGCCAGCAGTACGGGCTACGAGCAGTACTTC. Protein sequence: CASSTGYEQYF.

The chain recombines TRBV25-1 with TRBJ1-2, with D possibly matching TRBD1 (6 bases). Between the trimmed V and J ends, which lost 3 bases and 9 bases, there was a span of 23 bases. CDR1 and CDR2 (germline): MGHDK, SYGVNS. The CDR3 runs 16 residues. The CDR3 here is CASSDLSVWGPESYTF. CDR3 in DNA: TGTGCCAGCAGTGACCTATCCGTATGGGGGCCGGAGAGCTACACCTTC.

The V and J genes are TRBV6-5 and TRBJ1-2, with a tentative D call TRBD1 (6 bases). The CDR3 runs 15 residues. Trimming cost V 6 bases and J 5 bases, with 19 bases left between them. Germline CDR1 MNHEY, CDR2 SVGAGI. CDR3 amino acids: CASSSPGGRAYGYTF. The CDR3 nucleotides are TGTGCCAGCAGCTCCCCCGGGGGGCGGGCTTATGGCTACACCTTC.

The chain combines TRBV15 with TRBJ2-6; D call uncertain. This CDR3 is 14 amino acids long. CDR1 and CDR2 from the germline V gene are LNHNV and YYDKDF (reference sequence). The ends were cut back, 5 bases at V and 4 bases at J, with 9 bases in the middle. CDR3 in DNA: TGTGCCACCAGCTACAGCACCGGGGCCAACGTCCTGACTTTC. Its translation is CATSYSTGANVLTF.

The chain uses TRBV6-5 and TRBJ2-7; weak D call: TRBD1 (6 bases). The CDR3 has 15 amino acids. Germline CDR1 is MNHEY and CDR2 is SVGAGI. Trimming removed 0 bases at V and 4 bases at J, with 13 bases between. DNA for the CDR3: TGTGCCAGCAGTTACTCGGTAAATCAGGGGTACGAGCAGTACTTC. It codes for CASSYSVNQGYEQYF.

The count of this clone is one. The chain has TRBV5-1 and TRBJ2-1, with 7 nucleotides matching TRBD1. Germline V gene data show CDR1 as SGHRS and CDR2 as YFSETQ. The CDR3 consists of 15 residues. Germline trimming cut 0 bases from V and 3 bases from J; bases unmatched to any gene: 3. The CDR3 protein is CASSLVGTDYNEQFF. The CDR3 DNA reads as TGCGCCAGCAGCTTGGTGGGGACAGACTACAATGAGCAGTTCTTC.

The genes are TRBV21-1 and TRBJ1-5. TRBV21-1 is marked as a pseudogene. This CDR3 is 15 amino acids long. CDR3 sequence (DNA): TGTGCCAGCAGCAAAGTGTTCCGGCCCAATCAGCCCCAGCATTTT. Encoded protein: CASSKVFRPNQPQHF.

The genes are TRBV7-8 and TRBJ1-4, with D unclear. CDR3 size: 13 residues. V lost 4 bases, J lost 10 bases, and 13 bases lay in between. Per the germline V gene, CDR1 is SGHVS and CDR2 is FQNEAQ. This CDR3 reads CASSSFHEGKLFF. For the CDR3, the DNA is TGTGCCAGCAGCTCATTTCACGAGGGAAAACTGTTTTTT. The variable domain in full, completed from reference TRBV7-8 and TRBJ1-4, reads GAGVSQSPRYKVAKRGQDVALRCDPISGHVSLFWYQQALGQGPEFLTYFQNEAQLDKSGLPSDRFFAERPEGSVSTLKIQRTQQEDSAVYLCASSSFHEGKLFFGSGTQLSVL.

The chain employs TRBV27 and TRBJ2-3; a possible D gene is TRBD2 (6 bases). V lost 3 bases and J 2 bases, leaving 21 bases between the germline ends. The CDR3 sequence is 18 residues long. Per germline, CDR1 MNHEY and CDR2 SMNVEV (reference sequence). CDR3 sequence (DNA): TGTGCCAGCAGTTTTACCCCGGGAGCCCATTATTCCACAGATACGCAGTATTTT. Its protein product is CASSFTPGAHYSTDTQYF.